A selection of T cell receptor beta chains follows, all from one sample in a study of blood T cell repertoires in COVID-19. Profiling relied on immunoSEQ multiplex PCR, and the TCRdb table lists in-frame clones only, not all of them. The table has over 100,000 clones, roughly 88% seen once. The sequencing input was peripheral blood. The receptors here all came from a man in his fifties or sixties with acute or convalescent COVID-19. The conserved cysteine and the conserved F or W are not part of the CDR3 here. The D gene is left open where the match is weak. Not all rows give a size; the values are once, few, many and, for expanded clones, a class.

abundance	v_gene	j_gene	len	d_gene	CDR3aa
-	TRBV3-1/TRBV3-2	TRBJ2-7	12	-	ASSQEVQSYEQY
few	TRBV29-1	TRBJ2-1	9	-	SATQGDEQF
-	TRBV7-8	TRBJ2-5	12	-	ASTSGGAQETQY
-	TRBV3-1/TRBV3-2	TRBJ1-2	14	TRBD1	ASSQFGSGQGYGYT
-	TRBV10-3	TRBJ1-1	11	-	AISEMGAIEAF
-	TRBV5-5	TRBJ1-5	14	-	ASSLSTGNSNQPQH
few	TRBV19	TRBJ2-2	12	-	ASRRGRDTGELF
-	TRBV5-1	TRBJ1-1	13	-	ASSYNGHPGEGAF
-	TRBV28	TRBJ2-2	11	TRBD2	ASNRGRSGELF
-	TRBV5-1	TRBJ1-4	12	-	ASSLKTGKEKLF
-	TRBV19	TRBJ1-1	14	-	ASSTRQVYLNTEAF
once	TRBV3-1/TRBV3-2	TRBJ2-7	13	TRBD2	ASSLPGLARGGQY
many	TRBV7-8	TRBJ2-5	14	-	ASSLGPGEEEETQY
-	TRBV25-1	TRBJ2-7	12	TRBD2	ASSAWTSLDEQY
once	TRBV5-1	TRBJ1-3	13	TRBD1	ASSFGQGTGNTIY
-	TRBV18	TRBJ1-1	14	-	ASSPQGAGSDTEAF
-	TRBV19	TRBJ2-5	13	-	ASSPRTSFLETQY
-	TRBV5-6	TRBJ1-2	11	-	ASSTTNQGGYT